Each of the 11 T cell receptor beta chains below was sequenced from the same sample in a study of T cells in Graves' hyperthyroidism and ophthalmopathy. Researchers took RNA transcripts and amplified the TCR beta CDR3 regions from them. First-round RT-PCR targeting the TCR CDR3 was performed with the HTBI primer set. TCRdb analysed the multiplex PCR reads with MiXCR anew, one entry per CDR3 protein. Of 150,000 or so distinct CDR3 sequences in the sample, 9.4% were seen once. What was sequenced was blood. All receptors come from a woman under 30 with Graves' hyperthyroidism that later progressed to Graves' ophthalmopathy.

This clonotype came up many times. The chain uses TRBV18 and TRBJ2-5; no firm D call. The V and J ends lost 0 bases and 1 base respectively, with 6 bases between them. Germline-derived CDR1 and CDR2 are KGHSH and LQKENI. The CDR3 runs to 14 residues. This CDR3 is CASSPPGIQETQYF. The CDR3 DNA is TGTGCCAGCTCACCACCTGGTATCCAAGAGACCCAGTACTTC.

This clonotype appeared many times. The V and J genes are TRBV7-8 and TRBJ2-3, with D uncertain. Trimming pared 0 bases from V and 3 bases from J, leaving 1 base between. CDR3 length equals 12 residues. CDR1 and CDR2 (germline): SGHVS, FQNEAQ. The CDR3 here is CASSLATDTQYF. The DNA for the CDR3 is TGTGCCAGCAGCTTAGCAACAGATACGCAGTATTTT.

This clonotype was seen repeatedly, ten times or more. The rearrangement links TRBV14 to TRBJ1-2, with 9 nucleotides matching TRBD1. Germline V gene sequence: CDR1 SGHDN, CDR2 FVKESK. The CDR3 loop spans 14 amino acids. V dropped 3 bases and J dropped 5; count of bases not matched to a gene: 4. The chain's CDR3 is CASSQEQGAYGYTF. The CDR3 DNA follows: TGTGCCAGCAGCCAGGAACAGGGGGCATATGGCTACACCTTC. The complete variable domain, with remaining parts taken from reference TRBV14 and TRBJ1-2, reads EAGVTQFPSHSVIEKGQTVTLRCDPISGHDNLYWYRRVMGKEIKFLLHFVKESKQDESGMPNNRFLAERTGGTYSTLKVQPAELEDSGVYFCASSQEQGAYGYTFGSGTRLTVV.

This clonotype was found many times. The chain is built from TRBV28 and TRBJ1-1, with 11 bases identical to TRBD1. The CDR3 has 18 amino acids. Germline CDR1 MDHEN, CDR2 SYDVKM. The trim removed 6 bases at V and 6 bases at J, leaving 18 bases unmatched. CDR3 coding DNA: TGTGCCAGCAGCTACCAGATTCGGACAGGGGGCGGGGGTGCTGAAGCTTTCTTT. Its translation is CASSYQIRTGGGGAEAFF.

This clonotype has a count of ten or more. CDR3 region: CASSPRAPRPHEQFF. The CDR3, as DNA: TGTGCCAGCAGTCCCCGGGCCCCCCGTCCCCATGAGCAGTTCTTC. The rearrangement joins TRBV28 to TRBJ2-1; D is unclear. Germline V CDR1 and CDR2: MDHEN, SYDVKM. V was shortened by 5 bases and J by 8 bases, with 19 bases between the two germline ends. This CDR3 has 15 amino acids.

This clonotype was found many times. V gene TRBV12-3 or TRBV12-4 combines with J gene TRBJ1-2; D perhaps matches TRBD1 (6 bases). The CDR3 sequence is 13 residues long. Trimming took off 3 bases at V and 5 bases at J, with 10 bases between the two ends. The CDR3 DNA reads TGTGCCAGCAGTTTTCGGCAGGGGTATGGCTACACCTTC. Protein: CASSFRQGYGYTF.

This clonotype has at least ten counts. The chain joins TRBV19 to TRBJ1-1; no definite D call. From germline, CDR1 is LNHDA and CDR2 SQIVND (reference sequence). The CDR3 length is 13 residues. V was pared by 10 bases and J by 0 bases, with 12 bases between. CDR3 coding DNA: TGTGCCACTTCGATGGGCCTGAACACTGAAGCTTTCTTT. Protein sequence: CATSMGLNTEAFF.

This clonotype was observed at least ten times. V gene TRBV20-1 combines with J gene TRBJ2-1, with 14 positions matching TRBD2. The CDR3 covers 17 residues. V was clipped by 5 bases and J by 7 bases; unmatched bases: 13. The V gene's germline CDR1 is DFQATT and CDR2 SNEGSKA (reference sequence). CDR3 protein: CSAVGLAGVGSSNEQFF. The CDR3 DNA reads as TGCAGTGCTGTGGGACTAGCGGGAGTTGGGTCGAGTAATGAGCAGTTCTTC.

Many counts were recorded for this clonotype. This chain uses TRBV20-1 with TRBJ2-2; D is ambiguous. Germline CDR1 reads DFQATT; CDR2 reads SNEGSKA (reference sequence). V was trimmed by 2 bases and J by 0 bases, leaving 10 bases between them. The CDR3 contains 15 residues. The chain's CDR3 is CSARSGLTNTGELFF. The CDR3 DNA sequence: TGCAGTGCTAGATCTGGGCTAACGAACACCGGGGAGCTGTTTTTT.

This clonotype was picked up many times. The chain recombines TRBV4-1 with TRBJ1-5; maybe TRBD1 (5 bases). Germline CDR1 MGHRA, CDR2 YSYEKL. The CDR3 totals 14 residues. V lost 7 bases and J lost 5, with 15 bases in between. The CDR3 DNA is TGCGCCAGCACCAGGGCTCTAGGGGATCAGCCCCAGCATTTT. It yields the protein CASTRALGDQPQHF.

This clonotype was found many times. The chain links TRBV6-1 to TRBJ1-1; 7 nucleotides line up with TRBD1. In germline, CDR1 is MNHNS, CDR2 SASEGT. V trimming: 7 bases; J trimming: 2 bases; junction bases outside the gene matches: 25. The length of the CDR3 is 20 residues. CDR3 nucleotides: TGTGCCAGCATCAGGGGGGACAGCCCTTGGGGCGAGTCGATAAACACTGAAGCTTTCTTT. This translates into CASIRGDSPWGESINTEAFF.